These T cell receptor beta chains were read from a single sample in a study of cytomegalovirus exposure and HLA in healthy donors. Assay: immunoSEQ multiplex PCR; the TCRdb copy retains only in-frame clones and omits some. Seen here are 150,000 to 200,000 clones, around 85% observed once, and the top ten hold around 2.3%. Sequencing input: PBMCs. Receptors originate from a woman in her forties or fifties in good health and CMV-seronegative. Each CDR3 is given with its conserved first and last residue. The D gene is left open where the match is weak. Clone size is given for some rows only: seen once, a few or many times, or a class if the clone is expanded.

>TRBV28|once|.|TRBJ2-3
TGTGCCAGCAGTTTGAGAGATACGCAGTATTTT
CASSLRDTQYF
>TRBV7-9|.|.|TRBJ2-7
TGTGCCAGCAGCACGTCCGGGACTTTTACCTACGAGCAGTACTTC
CASSTSGTFTYEQYF
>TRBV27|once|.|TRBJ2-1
TGTGCCAGCAGTTCTATGGGAGACTACAATGAGCAGTTCTTC
CASSSMGDYNEQFF
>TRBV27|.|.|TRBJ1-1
TGTGCCAGCAGCCCCAGGAGGGAGAACACTGAAGCTTTCTTT
CASSPRRENTEAFF
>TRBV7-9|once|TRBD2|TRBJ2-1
TGTGCCAGCAGCTTAGCTAGCGGGATCTACAATGAGCAGTTCTTC
CASSLASGIYNEQFF
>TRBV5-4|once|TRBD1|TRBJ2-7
TGTGCCAGCAGCGGTGGACAGGGGAACGAGCAGTACTTC
CASSGGQGNEQYF
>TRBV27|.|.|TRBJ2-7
TGTGCCAGCAGTTTTGGCCCGAGGAACGAGCAGTACTTC
CASSFGPRNEQYF
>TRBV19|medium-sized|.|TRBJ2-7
TGTGCCAGTAGTTTCGGACCGGGGGACGAGCAGTACTTC
CASSFGPGDEQYF
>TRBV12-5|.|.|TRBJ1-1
TGTGCTAGTGGGGGGAGGAACACTGAAGCTTTCTTT
CASGGRNTEAFF
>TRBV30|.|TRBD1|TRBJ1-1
TGTGCCTGGAGTCGGGACAGGGCTTTTAACACTGAAGCTTTCTTT
CAWSRDRAFNTEAFF
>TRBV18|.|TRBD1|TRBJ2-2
TGTGCCAGCTCACCACCATTGACAGGGGGCCCCGGGGAGCTGTTTTTT
CASSPPLTGGPGELFF
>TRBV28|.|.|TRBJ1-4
TGTGCCAGCAGTTTGAGTGCGGCGGCTGCTAATGAAAAACTGTTTTTT
CASSLSAAAANEKLFF
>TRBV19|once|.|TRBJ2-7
TGTGCCAGTAGTCGACAGGCTGCCTACGAGCAGTACTTC
CASSRQAAYEQYF
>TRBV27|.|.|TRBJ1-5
TGTTCACTTTCAGGGGATGATCAGCCCCAGCATTTT
CSLSGDDQPQHF
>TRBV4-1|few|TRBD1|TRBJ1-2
TGCGCCAGCAGCCAGGGACAGGAGGTTGGTTATGGCTACACCTTC
CASSQGQEVGYGYTF
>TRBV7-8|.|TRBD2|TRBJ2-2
TGTGCCAGCAGGGGGGAGGGGAGTACCGGGGAGCTGTTTTTT
CASRGEGSTGELFF
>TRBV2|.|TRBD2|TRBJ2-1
TGTGCCAGCAGTGAATTGTCTAGCGGGACCTACAATGAGCAGTTCTTC
CASSELSSGTYNEQFF
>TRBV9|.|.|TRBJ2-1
TGTGCCAGCAGCGTAGTAGCGAACTCCTACAATGAGCAGTTCTTC
CASSVVANSYNEQFF
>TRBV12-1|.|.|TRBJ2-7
TGTGCCAGCAGCTTTGGCCTAGCAGAATACGAGCAGTACTTC
CASSFGLAEYEQYF
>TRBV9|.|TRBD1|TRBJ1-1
TGTGCCAGCAGCGTAGCTGGGACAGAGAACACTGAAGCTTTCTTT
CASSVAGTENTEAFF